These T cell receptor beta chains were read from a single sample in a study of blood T cell repertoires in COVID-19. The protocol was immunoSEQ multiplex PCR, while the TCRdb copy is restricted to in-frame clones and leaves out a portion. The sample includes about 52,000 clones, just over 85% of them seen just once. The sequencing input was peripheral blood. The source of these receptors is a man in his 70s with acute or convalescent COVID-19. Both conserved end residues are part of each CDR3. A D gene is named only where the DNA matches it firmly. Some rows mark clone size as missing; the rest say once, few, many or name a class of expanded clone.

TRBV5-6	TRBD1	.	TRBJ1-4	TGTGCCAGCAGCAGGGGGACAGCGGGTTTGCGGGAAAAACTGTTTTTT	CASSRGTAGLREKLFF
TRBV28	.	.	TRBJ1-3	TGTGCCAGCAGTTCCGACGGACTAAAAAACACCATATATTTT	CASSSDGLKNTIYF
TRBV4-1	.	once	TRBJ2-7	TGCGCCAGCAGCCAACTCGGACAGTGGGGAGAGCAGTACTTC	CASSQLGQWGEQYF
TRBV27	TRBD1	.	TRBJ2-1	TGTGCCAGCAGAACCCTAATCGGGACAGACAACTACAATGAGCAGTTCTTC	CASRTLIGTDNYNEQFF
TRBV18	.	.	TRBJ2-4	TGTGCCAGCTCCGGGGGTTCCAAAAACATTCAGTACTTC	CASSGGSKNIQYF
TRBV7-2	TRBD1	.	TRBJ2-6	TGTGCCAGCAGCGAGGGGACAGGGGGCGCCACTGGGGCCAACGTCCTGACTTTC	CASSEGTGGATGANVLTF
TRBV5-1	.	.	TRBJ2-2	TGCGCCAGCAGCTTCGAGACAGCCACCGGGGAGCTGTTTTTT	CASSFETATGELFF
TRBV7-6	.	.	TRBJ2-1	TGTGCCAGCAGCCTTTCGGAGGCGAGCTCCTACAATGAGCAGTTCTTC	CASSLSEASSYNEQFF
TRBV14	TRBD1	.	TRBJ2-7	TGTGCCAGCAGCCTTACGGGACAGGGGACCTACGAGCAGTACTTC	CASSLTGQGTYEQYF
TRBV5-1	TRBD1	.	TRBJ2-7	TGCGCCAGCAGCCGTGGGACAGCGGAAGAGCAGTACTTC	CASSRGTAEEQYF
TRBV6-5	.	.	TRBJ1-1	TGTGCCAGCAGCGAGAGACAGTTAAACACTGAAGCTTTCTTT	CASSERQLNTEAFF
TRBV5-8	.	.	TRBJ2-1	TGTGCCAGCAGCCGCCGGGACAGGGGCAGCGGGAGGGGAGTTGAGCAGTTCTTC	CASSRRDRGSGRGVEQFF
TRBV15	.	.	TRBJ1-5	TGTGCCACCAGCGGGGAACAGGGTTACAATCAGCCCCAGCATTTT	CATSGEQGYNQPQHF
TRBV15	.	.	TRBJ1-3	TGTGCCACCAGCAGACTTCCACCTCCGGGACTATATGGAAACACCATATATTTT	CATSRLPPPGLYGNTIYF
TRBV6-2/TRBV6-3	.	.	TRBJ2-2	TGTGCCAGCAGTTATGGACAGATCACCGGGGAGCTGTTTTTT	CASSYGQITGELFF
TRBV6-1	.	.	TRBJ1-2	TGTGCCAGCAGTGAAGGACTGGAATTCTATGGCTACACCTTC	CASSEGLEFYGYTF
TRBV6-5	.	.	TRBJ2-2	TGTGCCTCTCAGGGGTTATCCACCGGGGAGCTGTTTTTT	CASQGLSTGELFF
TRBV5-1	.	.	TRBJ1-5	TGCGCCAGCAGCCCGGGGGGTTATAGCAATCAGCCCCAGCATTTT	CASSPGGYSNQPQHF
TRBV27	TRBD1	.	TRBJ2-5	TGTGCCAGCAGAACAGGGGCGCGGGAGACCCAGTACTTC	CASRTGARETQYF
TRBV5-4	.	.	TRBJ2-5	TGTGCCAGCAGCTTAGGGGAAGAGACCCAGTACTTC	CASSLGEETQYF
TRBV18	TRBD1	.	TRBJ2-5	TGTGCCAGCTCACGGGGGACAGGTGGCGAGACCCAGTACTTC	CASSRGTGGETQYF
TRBV7-9	.	.	TRBJ1-5	TGTGCCAGCAGCTTAGATGGGGTCGGGGATCAGCCCCAGCATTTT	CASSLDGVGDQPQHF
TRBV11-2	TRBD1	.	TRBJ1-5	TGTGCCAGCAGCCCCGGACAGGGGGATCAGCCCCAGCATTTT	CASSPGQGDQPQHF
TRBV20-1	TRBD1	.	TRBJ2-2	TGCAGTGCTAGTAGACAGGGTAGAGCCGGGGAGCTGTTTTTT	CSASRQGRAGELFF
TRBV7-2	TRBD2	.	TRBJ2-2	TGTGCCAGCAGCCAGCGACTAGCAGGCACCGGGGAGCTGTTTTTT	CASSQRLAGTGELFF
TRBV5-4	TRBD1	.	TRBJ2-7	TGTGCCAGCAGCTTGGAAGGGGGCGCCTACGAGCAGTACTTC	CASSLEGGAYEQYF
TRBV9	.	.	TRBJ1-1	TGTGCCAGCAGCGTAGAGAGTGAAGCTTTCTTT	CASSVESEAFF
TRBV12-3/TRBV12-4	.	.	TRBJ1-1	TGTGCCAGCAGTAACCAGGTGACCACTGAAGCTTTCTTT	CASSNQVTTEAFF
TRBV7-9	TRBD2	.	TRBJ2-3	TGTGCCAGCATCCTAGCGGGGGGTACAGATACGCAGTATTTT	CASILAGGTDTQYF
TRBV7-6	TRBD2	.	TRBJ2-4	TGTGCCAGCAGCCCGGCTAGACTAGCGGGGGGGCGGGGCAAAAACATTCAGTACTTC	CASSPARLAGGRGKNIQYF
TRBV5-4	.	.	TRBJ1-2	TGTGCCAGCAGCTTGGGCCTAAATGACTATGGCTACACCTTC	CASSLGLNDYGYTF
TRBV2	TRBD1	.	TRBJ1-2	TGTGCCAGGCCCGGGACAGGGATGTTAGATGGCTACACCTTC	CARPGTGMLDGYTF
TRBV5-1	TRBD2	.	TRBJ2-1	TGCGCCAGCAGCTGGGATAGCGGGGGGAATTACAATGAGCAGTTCTTC	CASSWDSGGNYNEQFF
TRBV5-1	.	.	TRBJ2-1	TGCGCCAGCAGCCCCGGGGTTTACAATGAGCAGTTCTTC	CASSPGVYNEQFF
TRBV5-1	.	.	TRBJ2-2	TGCGCCAGCAGCCAGGCAGGGTTCACCGGGGAGCTGTTTTTT	CASSQAGFTGELFF
TRBV19	.	.	TRBJ1-1	TGTGCCAGTAATAAGGACAGTGAAGCTTTCTTT	CASNKDSEAFF
TRBV15	.	.	TRBJ1-4	TGTGCCACCAGCAGGGTCTCCGGCAGGGTAGGGCAAAAACTGTTTTTT	CATSRVSGRVGQKLFF
TRBV9	.	.	TRBJ1-2	TGTGCCAGCAGCGCGGGAACTTACTATGGCTACACCTTC	CASSAGTYYGYTF
TRBV3-1/TRBV3-2	.	.	TRBJ2-1	TGTGCCAGCAGCCAAGTGGACAGCCCGAGCTCCTACAATGAGCAGTTCTTC	CASSQVDSPSSYNEQFF
TRBV28	.	.	TRBJ1-6	TGTGCCAGCAGTACTTTTACTGGTAATTCACCCCTCCACTTT	CASSTFTGNSPLHF
TRBV5-1	TRBD1	once	TRBJ2-3	TGCGCCAGCAGCTCCCCCCCCGGGACAGGGTTCACAGATACGCAGTATTTT	CASSSPPGTGFTDTQYF
TRBV24-1	.	.	TRBJ2-1	TGTGCCACTCAACCGGACTACTCCAATGAGCAGTTCTTC	CATQPDYSNEQFF
TRBV13	TRBD1	.	TRBJ2-2	TGTGCCAGCAGCTTAGAGGGGGCGAAGACCGGGGAGCTGTTTTTT	CASSLEGAKTGELFF
TRBV11-2	TRBD1	.	TRBJ2-2	TGTGCCAGCAGCAAAACTCACAGGGGGCACACCGGGGAGCTGTTTTTT	CASSKTHRGHTGELFF
TRBV6-6	.	.	TRBJ1-3	TGTGCCAGCAACAACCGGGAGGGACTGGGTGGAAACACCATATATTTT	CASNNREGLGGNTIYF
TRBV27	TRBD1	.	TRBJ1-1	TGTGCCAGCAGTTTATCAGGGGGCGGTACCGCCTGGAAGGACACTGAAGCTTTCTTT	CASSLSGGGTAWKDTEAFF
TRBV30	.	.	TRBJ2-7	TGTGCCTGGAGTAAGGCCAAGGGGTTCTACGAGCAGTACTTC	CAWSKAKGFYEQYF